A selection of T cell receptor beta chains follows, all from one sample in a study of human T cells and chemical hapten exposure. TCRdb ran MiXCR on the RACE reads and lists one entry per CDR3 protein. The sample shows about 200,000 distinct CDR3 sequences, 24% of them seen only once. The material sequenced was whole blood, taken in connection with sensitization to the hapten diphenylcyclopropenone (DPC). Receptors were obtained from a middle-aged woman with alopecia areata. Some clones in this sample may be carry-over from other donors' samples. Each CDR3 is given with its conserved first and last residue. A D gene is named only where the DNA matches it firmly. The size entry is marked missing in some rows and otherwise reads once, few, many or a size class.

cdr3_aa cdr3_nt j_call v_call d_call clone_size
CASSEVGRGPYEQYF TGTGCCAGCAGTGAGGTGGGCAGGGGGCCTTACGAGCAGTACTTC TRBJ2-7 TRBV6-5 TRBD1 NA
CASGKRGLGIGTEAFF TGTGCCAGCGGGAAAAGGGGGCTGGGGATTGGCACTGAAGCTTTCTTT TRBJ1-1 TRBV5-5 TRBD1 few
CASSRGGSSYNEQFF TGTGCCAGCAGCCGAGGCGGATCTTCCTACAATGAGCAGTTCTTC TRBJ2-1 TRBV7-9 NA NA
CASSFAVPVGYTF TGTGCCAGCAGTTTTGCAGTCCCAGTTGGCTACACCTTC TRBJ1-2 TRBV12-3/TRBV12-4 NA once
CASSYSGYQEQFF TGTGCCAGCAGTTACTCAGGGTACCAGGAGCAGTTCTTC TRBJ2-1 TRBV6-5 NA many
CASSLAGEPSYNEQFF TGCGCCAGCAGCTTGGCGGGGGAACCCTCCTACAATGAGCAGTTCTTC TRBJ2-1 TRBV5-1 NA NA
CASSGGSGRSYNEQFF TGTGCCAGCAGCGGGGGTAGCGGGAGGTCCTACAATGAGCAGTTCTTC TRBJ2-1 TRBV7-2 TRBD2 NA
CASSPTSGSTKTQYF TGCGCCAGCAGCCCTACTAGCGGGAGTACTAAGACCCAGTACTTC TRBJ2-5 TRBV5-1 TRBD2 few
CASTQVRLSTDTQYF TGTGCCAGCACCCAAGTGCGCCTTTCAACAGATACGCAGTATTTT TRBJ2-3 TRBV6-2/TRBV6-3 NA many
CASSQVAGTEQYF TGTGCCAGCAGCCAAGTCGCCGGCACCGAGCAGTACTTC TRBJ2-7 TRBV4-2 NA many
CASSPSPGLPNEKLFF TGCGCCAGCAGTCCCAGTCCGGGCCTACCTAATGAAAAACTGTTTTTT TRBJ1-4 TRBV4-1 NA few
CASSLLAASRIDEQFF TGTGCCAGCAGTTTATTGGCGGCTAGCCGGATCGATGAGCAGTTCTTC TRBJ2-1 TRBV28 NA NA
CSVTFGQRSYNEQFF TGCAGCGTCACTTTCGGGCAGCGCTCCTACAATGAGCAGTTCTTC TRBJ2-1 TRBV29-1 NA few
CASSYSGMGTFPYEQYF TGTGCCAGCAGTTACTCAGGCATGGGCACTTTTCCCTACGAGCAGTACTTC TRBJ2-7 TRBV6-5 NA once
CASSVARNTEAFF TGTGCCAGCAGCGTAGCCAGGAACACTGAAGCTTTCTTT TRBJ1-1 TRBV7-2 NA NA
CASSSSPTHNTEAFF TGCGCCAGCAGCTCCTCGCCAACCCATAACACTGAAGCTTTCTTT TRBJ1-1 TRBV5-1 NA few
CASSQAGQGARLESYEQYF TGTGCCAGCAGCCAAGCGGGACAGGGGGCGAGACTGGAGTCCTACGAGCAGTACTTC TRBJ2-7 TRBV4-2 TRBD1 NA
CASSPGTMREQYF TGTGCCAGCAGCCCCGGGACTATGCGCGAGCAGTACTTC TRBJ2-7 TRBV11-3 TRBD2 NA
CASSLVSGLYNEQFF TGTGCCAGCAGCTTAGTTAGCGGACTGTACAATGAGCAGTTCTTC TRBJ2-1 TRBV11-1 NA NA
CAILWPGSTDTQYF TGTGCCATCTTGTGGCCAGGGAGCACAGATACGCAGTATTTT TRBJ2-3 TRBV12-3/TRBV12-4 NA NA
CASSLASAVADTQYF TGTGCCAGCAGCTTAGCGTCCGCGGTCGCAGATACGCAGTATTTT TRBJ2-3 TRBV7-2 NA NA
CASGPLAGGTDTQYF TGTGCCAGCGGCCCTCTGGCGGGTGGCACAGATACGCAGTATTTT TRBJ2-3 TRBV2 NA few
CSVAGPGKNIQYF TGCAGCGTTGCAGGGCCCGGCAAAAACATTCAGTACTTC TRBJ2-4 TRBV29-1 NA few
CASSELSGGRRYTGELFF TGTGCCAGCAGCGAGCTTAGCGGCGGACGGAGGTACACCGGGGAGCTGTTTTTT TRBJ2-2 TRBV12-3/TRBV12-4 NA NA
CASSYPAGGSYEQYF TGTGCCAGCAGTTACCCCGCGGGAGGAAGTTACGAGCAGTACTTC TRBJ2-7 TRBV6-6 TRBD2 NA
CSATSGEETQYF TGCAGTGCTACTAGCGGTGAAGAGACCCAGTACTTC TRBJ2-5 TRBV20-1 TRBD2 few
CSARDGLTATNEKRFF TGCAGTGCTAGAGATGGTTTAACAGCAACTAATGAAAAACGGTTTTTT TRBJ1-4 TRBV20-1 NA few
CASSFASAYEQYF TGTGCCAGCAGCTTCGCTAGCGCCTACGAGCAGTACTTC TRBJ2-7 TRBV11-2 NA few
CASRGGMNTEAFF TGTGCCAGCAGGGGGGGGATGAACACTGAAGCTTTCTTT TRBJ1-1 TRBV28 NA NA
CSAIRAGGSDTQYF TGCAGTGCTATAAGGGCGGGGGGAAGCGATACGCAGTATTTT TRBJ2-3 TRBV20-1 TRBD2 once
CASSYPGIAITEAFF TGTGCCAGCAGTTACCCGGGGATAGCGATCACTGAAGCTTTCTTT TRBJ1-1 TRBV6-2/TRBV6-3 NA NA
CASSQVPSGEAYEQYF TGTGCCAGCAGCCAAGTTCCTAGCGGGGAAGCCTACGAGCAGTACTTC TRBJ2-7 TRBV4-2 TRBD2 few
CASSVAADPLEQYF TGTGCCAGCAGCGTAGCTGCCGACCCCCTCGAACAGTACTTC TRBJ2-7 TRBV9 NA NA
CASSYPLGGLSTDTQYF TGTGCCAGCAGTTACCCTTTGGGGGGCCTCAGCACAGATACGCAGTATTTT TRBJ2-3 TRBV6-2/TRBV6-3 NA NA
CSARDRETATVYEQYF TGCAGTGCTAGAGATCGGGAGACCGCGACCGTCTACGAGCAGTACTTC TRBJ2-7 TRBV20-1 NA NA
CASSFTRRGETQYF TGTGCCAGCAGCTTTACAAGGAGGGGAGAGACCCAGTACTTC TRBJ2-5 TRBV7-2 NA NA
CASSSGQGVGHNEQFF TGTGCCAGCAGCTCTGGTCAGGGGGTTGGACACAATGAGCAGTTCTTC TRBJ2-1 TRBV11-1 TRBD1 NA
CAINNPGQGLYEQYF TGTGCCATCAACAATCCGGGACAGGGTCTCTACGAGCAGTACTTC TRBJ2-7 TRBV10-3 TRBD1 NA
CSVRTPQETQYF TGCAGCGTGAGGACACCACAAGAGACCCAGTACTTC TRBJ2-5 TRBV29-1 NA few
CASSFANEQYF TGTGCCAGCAGTTTCGCAAACGAGCAGTACTTC TRBJ2-7 TRBV28 NA NA
CASSLRTGIAKNIQYF TGTGCCAGCAGCCTACGGACAGGGATAGCCAAAAACATTCAGTACTTC TRBJ2-4 TRBV7-2 TRBD1 few
CASRRLVGDALHF TGTGCCAGCAGACGACTCGTAGGTGATGCCCTCCACTTT TRBJ1-6 TRBV6-2/TRBV6-3 NA NA
CSANRDTWYEQYF TGCAGTGCTAACCGGGACACTTGGTACGAGCAGTACTTC TRBJ2-7 TRBV20-1 NA NA
CATSDLCSATEAEAFF TGTGCCACCAGTGATTTGTGTTCCGCCACGGAGGCTGAAGCTTTCTTT TRBJ1-1 TRBV24-1 NA NA
CASSLQGARNEQFF TGTGCCAGCAGCTTACAGGGGGCGCGGAATGAGCAGTTCTTC TRBJ2-1 TRBV7-2 TRBD1 NA
CSASGEAGANVLTF TGCAGCGCCTCAGGGGAGGCCGGGGCCAACGTCCTGACTTTC TRBJ2-6 TRBV29-1 NA NA
CSANRQQETQYF TGCAGTGCCAATAGACAGCAAGAGACCCAGTACTTC TRBJ2-5 TRBV20-1 NA NA
CASSLASEEEKLFF TGTGCCAGCAGCTTAGCGTCAGAGGAAGAAAAACTGTTTTTT TRBJ1-4 TRBV7-9 NA once
CASRTGNTEAFF TGCGCCAGCAGGACAGGGAACACTGAAGCTTTCTTT TRBJ1-1 TRBV5-1 NA NA
CASSVDQEGYEQYF TGTGCCAGCAGCGTGGACCAGGAGGGCTACGAGCAGTACTTC TRBJ2-7 TRBV9 NA few